The 22 T cell receptor beta chains below were found in one sample sequenced in a study of Graves' ophthalmopathy and Graves' hyperthyroidism. RNA served as the template for amplifying TCR beta CDR3 regions. HTBI-primed RT-PCR formed the first round, and a multiplex PCR formed the second. One entry per CDR3 protein results from TCRdb running MiXCR on the multiplex PCR reads. The profile shows around 1,200,000 distinct CDR3 sequences, around a third of them singletons. The sample taken for sequencing was peripheral blood or thyroid tissue (not recorded which). The receptors come from an adult man with Graves' hyperthyroidism.

This clonotype has a count of ten or more. This chain joins TRBV15 and TRBJ1-2; D gene ambiguous. This CDR3 has 12 residues. Germline CDR1 reads LNHNV; CDR2 reads YYDKDF (reference sequence). Trimming removed 0 bases from V and 4 bases from J, with 3 bases in between. DNA for the CDR3: TGTGCCACCAGCAGAGATCCCTATGGCTACACCTTC. It encodes CATSRDPYGYTF.

The chain recombines TRBV2 with TRBJ1-5; D is uncertain. Trimming removed 6 bases at V and 7 bases at J, with 10 bases between. The CDR3 covers 12 residues. Germline loops: CDR1 SNHLY, CDR2 FYNNEI. CDR3 bases: TGTGCCAGCAGGATACGCTGGCAGCCCCAGCATTTT. It codes for CASRIRWQPQHF.

Regarding this clonotype: Sequence at one end of the junction differs from germline and may be a read error. This chain links TRBV7-8 with TRBJ2-2, with a tentative D call TRBD2 (6 bases). Germline CDR1 is SGHVS and CDR2 is FQNEAQ. The CDR3 has 15 residues. The chain's CDR3 is CASSLGGAGTGGLFF. The CDR3 bases are TGTGCCAGCAGCTTGGGTGGAGCGGGCACCGGGGGGCTGTTTTTT.

This clonotype was counted between two and nine times. The CDR3 sequence: CASSFQEAFF. Written as DNA, the CDR3 is TGTGCCAGCAGTTTCCAAGAAGCTTTCTTT. The V call is TRBV12-3 or TRBV12-4, the J call TRBJ1-1; no clear D gene. CDR3 length: 10 residues. V was clipped by 3 bases and J by 8 bases, with 4 bases between them.

The chain combines TRBV14 with TRBJ1-4; D is possibly TRBD1 (5 bases). Trimming left V 1 base short and J 8 bases short, with 17 bases between. The CDR3 loop spans 16 amino acids. The germline V gene has CDR1 SGHDN and CDR2 FVKESK. The CDR3 here is CASSQAAGSSLEKLFF. DNA of the CDR3: TGTGCCAGCAGCCAAGCGGCAGGGTCATCCTTGGAAAAACTGTTTTTT.

The chain is built from TRBV15 and TRBJ1-6, with D uncertain. Germline V CDR1 and CDR2: LNHNV, YYDKDF (reference sequence). Trimming stripped 2 bases from V and 8 bases from J, with 13 bases between. The CDR3 covers 15 residues. The CDR3 spells CATSRSRAADSPLHF. The CDR3 DNA sequence: TGTGCCACCAGCAGAAGTAGGGCCGCCGATTCACCCCTCCACTTT.

This clonotype came up a few times. The rearrangement uses TRBV4-3 and TRBJ1-2; D perhaps matches TRBD1 (6 bases). Between the trimmed V and J ends, which lost 0 bases and 5 bases, there was a span of 13 bases. The germline V gene encodes CDR1 LGHNA and CDR2 YSLEER. This CDR3 has 15 amino acids. CDR3 loop: CASSQEARGGYGYTF. In DNA form, the CDR3 reads TGCGCCAGCAGCCAAGAGGCCAGGGGAGGTTATGGCTACACCTTC.

This clonotype was found many times. This chain connects TRBV19 to TRBJ1-5, with TRBD1 matching 9 bases. V lost 7 bases to trimming and J lost 7 bases; unmatched junction nucleotides: 11. This CDR3 is 15 amino acids long. Germline CDR1 is LNHDA and CDR2 is SQIVND (reference sequence). The CDR3: CASTGTGRSGQPQHF. The CDR3 coding sequence is TGTGCCAGTACCGGGACAGGGCGATCAGGGCAGCCCCAGCATTTT.

This clonotype has a count of ten or more. The chain employs TRBV6-6 and TRBJ2-2; unclear D gene. The CDR3 is made up of 14 amino acids. Trimming left V 7 bases short and J 5 bases short, with 14 bases between. CDR1 MNHNY and CDR2 SVGAGI come from the germline V gene (reference sequence). In DNA, the CDR3 is TGTGCCAGCATTAGTAGGGATTGGACCGGGGAGCTGTTTTTT. It is translated as CASISRDWTGELFF.

This clonotype was detected ten times or more. The chain carries TRBV7-9 and TRBJ1-5; D might be TRBD1 (5 bases). Trimming left V 3 bases short and J 3 bases short, with 9 bases between. CDR1 and CDR2 from the germline V gene are SEHNR and FQNEAQ (reference sequence). This CDR3 is built from 14 residues. DNA of the CDR3: TGTGCCAGCAGCTTCGAACAGGACAATCAGCCCCAGCATTTT. Amino acids: CASSFEQDNQPQHF. Complete variable domain (other parts from reference TRBV7-9 and TRBJ1-5): DTGVSQNPRHKITKRGQNVTFRCDPISEHNRLYWYRQTLGQGPEFLTYFQNEAQLEKSRLLSDRFSAERPKGSFSTLEIQRTEQGDSAMYLCASSFEQDNQPQHFGDGTRLSIL.

This clonotype came up a few times. Germline and junction disagree at one end, which may indicate a read error. The chain has TRBV28 and TRBJ2-7, with TRBD2 matching over 11 bases. Germline CDR1 and CDR2: MDHEN and SYDVKM. This CDR3 comprises 12 residues. CDR3 protein: CASTRLAGNPSF. Here the CDR3 DNA reads TGTGCCAGCACAAGACTAGCGGGGAACCCCTCGTTC.

This clonotype was seen a few times. The V gene is TRBV20-1, the J gene TRBJ1-1; a possible D gene is TRBD1 (5 bases). Trimming took 3 bases from V and 4 from J, leaving 9 bases between them. The CDR3 is 12 residues long. Germline V gives CDR1 DFQATT, CDR2 SNEGSKA (reference sequence). The CDR3 protein is CSASDSPTEAFF. CDR3 bases: TGCAGTGCTAGCGACAGCCCCACTGAAGCTTTCTTT.

The rearrangement joins TRBV7-2 to TRBJ2-2; D possibly corresponds to TRBD1 (5 bases). Germline V gene lookup returns CDR1 SGHTA and CDR2 FQGNSA. The CDR3 consists of 15 residues. The V and J ends lost 2 bases and 4 bases respectively, with 11 bases between them. CDR3 in amino acids: CASSLLRGITGELFF. CDR3 bases: TGTGCCAGCAGCTTATTAAGGGGTATCACCGGGGAGCTGTTTTTT.

Here the CDR3 reads CASSTGTRMGQETQYF. DNA of the CDR3: TGTGCCAGCAGCACCGGGACTAGAATGGGCCAAGAGACCCAGTACTTC. The chain employs TRBV7-2 and TRBJ2-5, with 8 bases lining up with TRBD2. Germline V gene lookup returns CDR1 SGHTA and CDR2 FQGNSA. This CDR3 is 16 amino acids long. With 5 bases clipped from V and 1 base from J, the junction kept 9 bases outside the gene matches.

This sequence joins TRBV13 and TRBJ1-2; no firm D call. V lost 4 bases, J lost 6 bases, and 12 bases lay in between. The CDR3 contains 13 residues. Germline values: CDR1 PRHDT, CDR2 FYEKMQ (reference sequence). In DNA form, the CDR3 reads TGTGCCAGCAGCTCCACCGAAAACCATGGCTACACCTTC. Its translation is CASSSTENHGYTF.

As to this clonotype: This clone may be a read error of a much larger clone one base away. This chain links TRBV12-3 or TRBV12-4 with TRBJ1-2; D is perhaps TRBD1 (5 bases). The CDR3 consists of 14 residues. CDR3 sequence (DNA): TGTGCCAGCAGTGAAGGTTCCAGGGTTAGTGGCTACATCTTC. Protein: CASSEGSRVSGYIF.

This clonotype was seen only once. A read error is possible here, since a much larger clone lies one base away. V is TRBV7-9 and J is TRBJ1-3; the D gene is possibly TRBD1 (6 bases). This CDR3 spans 16 amino acids. The germline gives CDR1 SEHNR, CDR2 FQNEAQ (reference sequence). Deletions cut 5 bases from V and 1 base from J, with 15 bases between. In DNA, the CDR3 is TGTGCCAGCAGCGCGGGAGGACAGTCTTCTGGAAACACCATATATTTT. Translating it yields CASSAGGQSSGNTIYF.

As to this clonotype: A much larger clonotype is one base distant, so this may be a read error. The chain combines TRBV7-8 with TRBJ2-7; D is possibly TRBD1 (6 bases). The CDR3 has 16 residues. Trimming stripped 2 bases from V and 5 bases from J, with 19 bases between. Germline lookup yields CDR1 SGHVS and CDR2 FQNEAQ. The CDR3 nucleotides are TGTGCCAGCAGCTTAATTGGGGGCATACGCCCCCACGAGCAGTACTTC. It yields the protein CASSLIGGIRPHEQYF.

This clonotype showed up just a few times. V and J are TRBV11-1 and TRBJ2-3; the D gene is possibly TRBD1 (6 bases). V was pared by 3 bases and J by 4 bases, with 11 bases between. Per the germline V gene, CDR1 is SGHAT and CDR2 is FQDESV (reference sequence). CDR3 length: 14 amino acids. The CDR3 loop reads CASSLRQGSDTQYF. CDR3 bases: TGTGCCAGCAGCTTGCGTCAGGGGTCAGATACGCAGTATTTT.

This chain uses TRBV7-9 with TRBJ2-5; D is perhaps TRBD2 (6 bases). From germline, CDR1 is SEHNR and CDR2 FQNEAQ (reference sequence). The CDR3 is made up of 16 amino acids. V lost 1 base, J lost 8 bases, and 20 bases lay in between. CDR3 sequence reads: CASSLGRRGYGYTQYF. The DNA for the CDR3 is TGTGCCAGCAGCTTAGGGAGGAGGGGCTATGGCTACACCCAGTACTTC. Variable domain in full (rest from reference TRBV7-9 and TRBJ2-5): DTGVSQNPRHKITKRGQNVTFRCDPISEHNRLYWYRQTLGQGPEFLTYFQNEAQLEKSRLLSDRFSAERPKGSFSTLEIQRTEQGDSAMYLCASSLGRRGYGYTQYFGPGTRLLVL.

The chain employs TRBV14 and TRBJ2-5, with D uncertain. V lost 2 bases and J 2 bases, leaving 12 bases between the germline ends. The CDR3 has 15 amino acids. Germline lookup yields CDR1 SGHDN and CDR2 FVKESK. The CDR3 protein is CASSQRAKMQETQYF. CDR3 nucleotide sequence: TGTGCCAGCAGCCAAAGGGCTAAGATGCAAGAGACCCAGTACTTC. The full variable domain, rest sourced from reference TRBV14 and TRBJ2-5, is EAGVTQFPSHSVIEKGQTVTLRCDPISGHDNLYWYRRVMGKEIKFLLHFVKESKQDESGMPNNRFLAERTGGTYSTLKVQPAELEDSGVYFCASSQRAKMQETQYFGPGTRLLVL.

This clonotype was counted many times. The gene calls are TRBV7-2 and TRBJ1-4, with D perhaps TRBD1 (5 bases). Trimming stripped 0 bases from V and 8 bases from J, with 16 bases between. Per the germline V gene, CDR1 is SGHTA and CDR2 is FQGNSA. CDR3 length: 16 residues. The CDR3 region has the DNA TGTGCCAGCAGCTTAGCGCTGGGGCGGGTAGAAGAAAAACTGTTTTTT. Translation: CASSLALGRVEEKLFF.